A selection of T cell receptor beta chains follows, all from one sample in a study of blood T cell repertoires in COVID-19. Produced via immunoSEQ multiplex PCR; TCRdb's table is partial and in-frame only. Counted here are hundreds of thousands of clones, approximately 81% occurring once; the ten biggest clones make up roughly 10%. The sample consisted of peripheral blood. The receptors derive from a woman of 80 years or more with acute or convalescent COVID-19. The CDR3 runs from the conserved cysteine through the conserved F or W. The D gene is left open where the match is weak. Size is stated for part of the rows, as once, few or many counts, or as a class when the clone is expanded.

V,length,size,D,J,CDR3,DNA
TRBV27,16,.,.,TRBJ2-3,CASSLSKASATDTQYF,TGTGCCAGCAGTTTATCGAAGGCTAGCGCTACAGATACGCAGTATTTT
TRBV11-3,15,.,TRBD1,TRBJ2-3,CASSARTGRADTQYF,TGTGCCAGCAGCGCTCGGACAGGGCGGGCAGATACGCAGTATTTT
TRBV29-1,14,.,.,TRBJ1-4,CSVVQSGVGEKLFF,TGCAGCGTTGTACAGTCAGGGGTTGGAGAAAAACTGTTTTTT
TRBV10-3,15,.,.,TRBJ1-6,CAISESGGDNSPLHF,TGTGCCATCAGTGAAAGTGGAGGGGACAATTCACCCCTCCACTTT
TRBV9,16,.,.,TRBJ2-2,CASSAGHQANTGELFF,TGTGCCAGCAGCGCGGGACATCAAGCGAACACCGGGGAGCTGTTTTTT
TRBV12-5,16,once,.,TRBJ2-7,CASGLGRGWTTYEQYF,TGTGCTAGTGGTTTGGGCAGGGGCTGGACAACCTACGAGCAGTACTTC
TRBV3-1/TRBV3-2,13,.,.,TRBJ2-1,CASSYDIDNEQFF,TGTGCCAGCAGCTACGACATTGACAATGAGCAGTTCTTC
TRBV2,15,.,.,TRBJ1-1,CASSQTLTVNTEAFF,TGTGCCAGCAGCCAAACACTGACAGTGAACACTGAAGCTTTCTTT
TRBV4-3,17,.,.,TRBJ1-1,CASSQELVGAENTEAFF,TGCGCCAGCAGCCAAGAATTAGTGGGGGCGGAGAACACTGAAGCTTTCTTT
TRBV24-1,14,few,.,TRBJ1-1,CATSDSTGTTEAFF,TGTGCCACCAGTGATTCGACAGGTACCACTGAAGCTTTCTTT
TRBV7-9,16,.,.,TRBJ2-1,CASSLASAGSISEQFF,TGTGCCAGCAGCTTAGCATCTGCGGGGTCAATTAGTGAGCAGTTCTTC
TRBV23-1,15,.,.,TRBJ1-1,CASSQVPGRAPEAFF,TGCGCCAGCAGTCAAGTTCCGGGCAGGGCCCCTGAAGCTTTCTTT
TRBV5-5,17,.,.,TRBJ1-5,CASSFDVIDGGNQPQHF,TGTGCCAGCAGCTTCGATGTGATCGACGGGGGCAATCAGCCCCAGCATTTT
TRBV5-1,13,.,TRBD1,TRBJ1-1,CASSPGDRAEAFF,TGCGCCAGCAGCCCAGGAGACAGGGCTGAAGCTTTCTTT
TRBV5-4,16,.,TRBD1,TRBJ2-1,CASSPGTGGSYNEQFF,TGTGCCAGCAGCCCTGGGACAGGGGGCTCCTACAATGAGCAGTTCTTC
TRBV5-7,16,.,TRBD1,TRBJ1-1,CASSLGTGRRNTEAFF,TGTGCCAGCAGCTTGGGGACAGGGAGAAGGAACACTGAAGCTTTCTTT
TRBV4-1,15,.,.,TRBJ1-4,CASSRGQGPDEKLFF,TGCGCCAGCAGCCGGGGACAAGGCCCTGATGAAAAACTGTTTTTT
TRBV19,14,.,.,TRBJ1-4,CASSSGLNNEKLFF,TGTGCCAGTAGTTCCGGACTGAATAATGAAAAACTGTTTTTT
TRBV5-1,16,.,TRBD2,TRBJ2-3,CASRSRGAGGIDTQYF,TGCGCCAGCAGATCGAGGGGCGCGGGAGGGATAGATACGCAGTATTTT
TRBV5-8,17,.,TRBD1,TRBJ2-7,CASSLGQGASFSYEQYF,TGTGCCAGCAGCTTGGGACAGGGGGCTTCTTTCTCCTACGAGCAGTACTTC
TRBV21-1,19,few,.,TRBJ1-5,CASRSSFGQVRFSNQPQHF,TGTGCCAGCAGGTCCAGCTTCGGTCAGGTGAGATTTAGCAATCAGCCCCAGCATTTT